Listed below are T cell receptor beta chains from one sample, sequenced in a study of T cell repertoires in cytomegalovirus infection. TCRdb analysed the reads with MiXCR anew, one entry per CDR3 protein. The sample contains approximately 910,000 distinct CDR3 sequences, 30% to 40% of which appear only once. Their recognized antigens are unknown. Here the sequenced sample was cultured CD8+ T cells from PBMCs, taken from culture after CMV antigen stimulation. The receptors come from a human donor in good health (CMV status not recorded). Some clones in this sample may be carry-over from other donors' samples. Both conserved end residues are part of each CDR3. Fields, in order: CDR3 DNA, CDR3 protein, J gene, V gene, D gene, clone size. The D gene is left open where the match is weak. Rows give clone size only sometimes, using once, few, many, or a class for an expanded clone.

CDR3 DNA: TGTGCCAGCAGCCCGCAAGAGTTAGGGTACAGGGGATATAATGAGCAGTTCTTC
CDR3 protein: CASSPQELGYRGYNEQFF
J gene: TRBJ2-1
V gene: TRBV3-1
D gene: TRBD1
clone size: .

CDR3 DNA: TGTGCCAGCAGCTTATTCACCTCTGGAAACACCATATATTTT
CDR3 protein: CASSLFTSGNTIYF
J gene: TRBJ1-3
V gene: TRBV7-9
D gene: .
clone size: many

CDR3 DNA: TGTGCCAGCAGCTTAAACCCGATCGGGGGTCGCACAGATACGCAGTATTTT
CDR3 protein: CASSLNPIGGRTDTQYF
J gene: TRBJ2-3
V gene: TRBV7-9
D gene: .
clone size: many

CDR3 DNA: TGTGCCAGCGCCAGTTTAGGACTCAGGACTTCCGTCTCCTACAATGAGCAGTTCTTC
CDR3 protein: CASASLGLRTSVSYNEQFF
J gene: TRBJ2-1
V gene: TRBV27
D gene: .
clone size: .

CDR3 DNA: TGTGCCAGCAGTCAAAACGGGGGGGCTCAAGAGACCCAGTACTTC
CDR3 protein: CASSQNGGAQETQYF
J gene: TRBJ2-5
V gene: TRBV6-2/TRBV6-3
D gene: TRBD2
clone size: few

CDR3 DNA: TGTGCCAGCACTTCGAGGGTCACCGGGGAGCTGTTTTTT
CDR3 protein: CASTSRVTGELFF
J gene: TRBJ2-2
V gene: TRBV12-3/TRBV12-4
D gene: .
clone size: .

CDR3 DNA: TGTGCCAGCTCACCAGGGACAGGGCGAAATAGCAATCAGCCCCAGCATTTT
CDR3 protein: CASSPGTGRNSNQPQHF
J gene: TRBJ1-5
V gene: TRBV18
D gene: TRBD1
clone size: few

CDR3 DNA: TGTGCCAGCAGCTTAGGACGGGACGGGAACAATGAGCAGTTCTTC
CDR3 protein: CASSLGRDGNNEQFF
J gene: TRBJ2-1
V gene: TRBV7-9
D gene: .
clone size: .

CDR3 DNA: TGTGCCAACAGGGGCCATTTAGGCTATGGCTACACCTTC
CDR3 protein: CANRGHLGYGYTF
J gene: TRBJ1-2
V gene: TRBV6-4
D gene: TRBD1
clone size: .

CDR3 DNA: TGTGCCAGCACCCTCCGAAGGCGGGGGGGCGGTTCAGATAGGGACAATGAGCAGTTCTTC
CDR3 protein: CASTLRRRGGGSDRDNEQFF
J gene: TRBJ2-1
V gene: TRBV7-8
D gene: TRBD2
clone size: many

CDR3 DNA: TGTGCCAGCAGCCTGACAGGGCAGAACACTGAAGCTTTCTTT
CDR3 protein: CASSLTGQNTEAFF
J gene: TRBJ1-1
V gene: TRBV7-9
D gene: TRBD1
clone size: many

CDR3 DNA: TGTGCCAGCAGCCCGCAGGGGGCCACTTCCATAGATACGCAGTATTTT
CDR3 protein: CASSPQGATSIDTQYF
J gene: TRBJ2-3
V gene: TRBV3-1
D gene: TRBD1
clone size: few

CDR3 DNA: TGTGCCAGCTCACCCGGGGGGGATCATTTCACCTTC
CDR3 protein: CASSPGGDHFTF
J gene: TRBJ1-2
V gene: TRBV12-3/TRBV12-4
D gene: .
clone size: .

CDR3 DNA: TGTGCCAGCAGCCGGAGTGAGGACTACGGCACAGATACGCAGTATTTT
CDR3 protein: CASSRSEDYGTDTQYF
J gene: TRBJ2-3
V gene: TRBV12-3/TRBV12-4
D gene: .
clone size: few

CDR3 DNA: TGTGCCAGCAGTGAGGCAGAGAACTATGGCTACACCTTC
CDR3 protein: CASSEAENYGYTF
J gene: TRBJ1-2
V gene: TRBV27
D gene: .
clone size: .

CDR3 DNA: TGTGCCAGCAGCTTAGTATGGACTAGCGGGGGGGAGACCCAGTACTTC
CDR3 protein: CASSLVWTSGGETQYF
J gene: TRBJ2-5
V gene: TRBV11-2
D gene: TRBD2
clone size: few

CDR3 DNA: TGTGCCAGCAAGTTTTTGGTCCCTGGCCGTTGGGAGGGCAGGTACGAGCAGTACTTC
CDR3 protein: CASKFLVPGRWEGRYEQYF
J gene: TRBJ2-7
V gene: TRBV12-3/TRBV12-4
D gene: TRBD2
clone size: many

CDR3 DNA: TGCAGTCCCCGAATTTTAGCCAAAAACATTCAGTACTTC
CDR3 protein: CSPRILAKNIQYF
J gene: TRBJ2-4
V gene: TRBV20-1
D gene: .
clone size: .

CDR3 DNA: TGTGCCAGCAGCACCCACCCGGGACGAGTCGGAGCCACAGATACGCAGTATTTT
CDR3 protein: CASSTHPGRVGATDTQYF
J gene: TRBJ2-3
V gene: TRBV7-9
D gene: .
clone size: few

CDR3 DNA: TGTGCCAGCAGCTCCCCTTTTGGCGAAAAGCAGTTCTTC
CDR3 protein: CASSSPFGEKQFF
J gene: TRBJ2-1
V gene: TRBV7-9
D gene: .
clone size: many

CDR3 DNA: TGTGCCAGCAGTGAAGTCGGGGGAACTAATGAAAAACTGTTTTTT
CDR3 protein: CASSEVGGTNEKLFF
J gene: TRBJ1-4
V gene: TRBV2
D gene: .
clone size: few